One and the same sample provided the 5 T cell receptor beta chains below, sequenced in a study of cytomegalovirus exposure and HLA in healthy donors. Libraries were prepared by immunoSEQ multiplex PCR; TCRdb keeps only in-frame clonotypes and omits some of them. The repertoire holds 150,000 to 200,000 clones, around 90% seen once, with approximately 3.1% in the top ten. The material sequenced was PBMCs. These receptors all come from a young man in good health and CMV-seronegative.

The CDR3, as DNA: TGTGCCAGCAGCCAGGGACTGTCGCCCTACGAGCAGTACGTC. Protein product: CASSQGLSPYEQYV. The chain uses TRBV7-9 and TRBJ2-7, with TRBD2 as a possible D gene (6 bases). With 5 bases removed from V and 2 bases from J, the gap between germline ends came to 13 bases. The CDR3 extends over 14 amino acids. The germline V gene has CDR1 SEHNR and CDR2 FQNEAQ (reference sequence).

The chain uses TRBV11-2 and TRBJ2-3; 9 nucleotides line up with TRBD2. CDR1 is SGHAT, CDR2 FQNNGV, per germline. This CDR3 is built from 16 residues. V dropped 5 bases and J dropped 2; count of bases not matched to a gene: 8. The CDR3 is CASSPGTSRFTDTQYF. The CDR3 DNA follows: TGTGCCAGCAGCCCCGGGACTAGCAGATTCACAGATACGCAGTATTTT.

DNA of the CDR3: TGTGCCAGCAGACAGACCACAGATACGCAGTATTTT. Encoded protein: CASRQTTDTQYF. The genes are TRBV25-1 and TRBJ2-3; no clear D. Germline-derived CDR1 and CDR2 are MGHDK and SYGVNS. This CDR3 region has 12 residues. Trimming shortened V by 6 bases and J by 2 bases, and 6 bases separated the two germline ends.

This clone came up once. The rearrangement uses TRBV19 and TRBJ1-5, with 11 bases fitting TRBD1. Trimming removed 3 bases from V and 10 bases from J; junction bases left unmatched: 5. CDR1 and CDR2 (germline): LNHDA, SQIVND (reference sequence). The CDR3 spans 14 residues. Here the CDR3 reads CASSIGQGAGPQHF. CDR3 in DNA: TGTGCCAGTAGTATTGGACAGGGGGCCGGTCCCCAGCATTTT. The full variable domain, in which reference TRBV19 and TRBJ1-5 provide the parts outside the CDR3, is DGGITQSPKYLFRKEGQNVTLSCEQNLNHDAMYWYRQDPGQGLRLIYYSQIVNDFQKGDIAEGYSVSREKKESFPLTVTSAQKNPTAFYLCASSIGQGAGPQHFGDGTRLSIL.

The rearrangement uses TRBV5-1 and TRBJ1-2; D possibly corresponds to TRBD1 (5 bases). CDR3 size: 15 residues. Germline V gene data show CDR1 as SGHRS and CDR2 as YFSETQ. The germline V and J ends were trimmed by 1 base and 6 bases, with 16 bases remaining between them. The CDR3 DNA reads as TGCGCCAGCAGCTTGTTGAGGACAAACAGCCATGGCTACACCTTC. Residues: CASSLLRTNSHGYTF. The whole variable domain, filled in from reference TRBV5-1 and TRBJ1-2, reads KAGVTQTPRYLIKTRGQQVTLSCSPISGHRSVSWYQQTPGQGLQFLFEYFSETQRNKGNFPGRFSGRQFSNSRSEMNVSTLELGDSALYLCASSLLRTNSHGYTFGSGTRLTVV.